These 3 T cell receptor beta chains came from one sample sequenced in a study of radiation and T cells in renal cell carcinoma. Produced via immunoSEQ multiplex PCR; TCRdb's table is partial and in-frame only. The profile shows about 25,000 clones, roughly 50% of them singletons. This sample's treatment: treatment-naive control, cytoreductive nephrectomy. The sample was tumor tissue, taken from a patient whose treatment was nephrectomy without radiotherapy. All receptors come from a man aged 35-49 years with renal cell carcinoma.

This clone was detected a few times. DNA for the CDR3: TGTGCCAGCAGCTTAGATTGGGGAACCAACTATGGCTACACCTTC. Its translation: CASSLDWGTNYGYTF. The chain joins TRBV11-2 to TRBJ1-2; D remains unclear. The CDR3 extends over 15 amino acids. The germline CDR1 and CDR2 sequences are SGHAT and FQNNGV. Between the trimmed V and J ends, which lost 0 bases and 2 bases, there was a span of 10 bases. The complete variable domain, with remaining parts taken from reference TRBV11-2 and TRBJ1-2, reads EAGVAQSPRYKIIEKRQSVAFWCNPISGHATLYWYQQILGQGPKLLIQFQNNGVVDDSQLPKDRFSAERLKGVDSTLKIQPAKLEDSAVYLCASSLDWGTNYGYTFGSGTRLTVV.

The chain employs TRBV7-2 and TRBJ1-1; a possible D gene is TRBD1 (5 bases). With 5 bases removed from V and 1 base from J, the gap between germline ends came to 17 bases. CDR3 length equals 16 residues. From germline, CDR1 is SGHTA and CDR2 FQGNSA. The CDR3 protein is CASSPILYRRNTEAFF. The CDR3 nucleotides read TGTGCCAGCAGCCCGATTTTATACAGGAGGAACACTGAAGCTTTCTTT.

The V gene is TRBV2, the J gene TRBJ1-5; 8 positions match TRBD1. CDR3 size: 17 residues. Germline CDR1 reads SNHLY; CDR2 reads FYNNEI. The J segment lost 1 base and the V segment lost 3 bases, leaving 8 bases of the junction unmatched. DNA for the CDR3: TGTGCCAGCAGTGACGAAGCTAGACAGGGGAGCAATCAGCCCCAGCATTTT. Residues: CASSDEARQGSNQPQHF. Together with reference TRBV2 and TRBJ1-5, the CDR3 gives the full variable domain: EPEVTQTPSHQVTQMGQEVILRCVPISNHLYFYWYRQILGQKVEFLVSFYNNEISEKSEIFDDQFSVERPDGSNFTLKIRSTKLEDSAMYFCASSDEARQGSNQPQHFGDGTRLSIL.